This passage covers 19 T cell receptor beta chains from one sample sequenced in a study of cytomegalovirus exposure and HLA in healthy donors. A multiplex PCR was run with 60 Vbeta primers and 13 Jbeta primers. Generated by immunoSEQ multiplex PCR, the TCRdb table keeps only in-frame clones and is missing some. The table has about 110,000 clones, more than 60% seen once; the top ten hold 2% to 3%. Sequencing was performed on PBMCs. These TCRs come from a man aged 40-49 years in good health and CMV-seronegative.

V and J are TRBV9 and TRBJ2-3; 7 bases agree with TRBD2. In germline, CDR1 is SGDLS, CDR2 YYNGEE. V was pared by 4 bases and J by 0 bases, with 17 bases of the junction left unmatched. The CDR3 is 19 residues long. CDR3 in DNA: TGTGCCAGCAGCCCCACCCACGGGGCGGGGGTCACTAGCACAGATACGCAGTATTTT. Translating gives CASSPTHGAGVTSTDTQYF.

This chain connects TRBV7-2 to TRBJ2-5; 8 bases match TRBD1. Germline CDR1 SGHTA, CDR2 FQGNSA. The CDR3 is made up of 15 amino acids. Trimming at V came to 4 bases and at J to 5 bases, leaving 9 bases not matched to a gene. CDR3 loop: CASSSPTGAVETQYF. The DNA of the CDR3 is TGTGCCAGCAGCTCTCCGACAGGGGCGGTTGAGACCCAGTACTTC.

This rearrangement joins TRBV2 to TRBJ2-3; D perhaps matches TRBD1 (5 bases). This CDR3 is 17 amino acids long. Germline CDR1 and CDR2: SNHLY and FYNNEI. With 7 bases removed from V and 1 base from J, the gap between germline ends came to 21 bases. CDR3 sequence reads: CASTQGAPPRRTDTQYF. DNA of the CDR3: TGTGCCAGCACCCAAGGGGCGCCCCCCAGGCGCACAGATACGCAGTATTTT.

The chain couples TRBV27 to TRBJ2-1; D perhaps matches TRBD1 (8 bases). The V gene's germline CDR1 is MNHEY and CDR2 SMNVEV (reference sequence). The length of the CDR3 is 15 residues. V lost 8 bases to trimming and J lost 5 bases, with 19 bases between them. CDR3 sequence (DNA): TGTGCCAGCGGGGGTTACAGGGGGAGGGACAATGAGCAGTTCTTC. It is translated as CASGGYRGRDNEQFF.

The rearrangement uses TRBV9 and TRBJ1-2; TRBD1 aligns across 10 bases. CDR3 length: 14 amino acids. Trimming cost V 7 bases and J 6 bases; bases outside gene matches: 9. Germline V gene lookup returns CDR1 SGDLS and CDR2 YYNGEE. The CDR3 is CASGELGQGDGYTF. The CDR3 bases are TGTGCCAGCGGTGAACTAGGACAGGGGGATGGCTACACCTTC.

J is TRBJ2-5 and V is TRBV6-5; a possible D gene is TRBD1 (6 bases). The CDR3 has 15 amino acids. V was cut by 6 bases and J by 5 bases, with 19 bases left in between. CDR1 and CDR2 (germline): MNHEY, SVGAGI. The CDR3 DNA is TGTGCCAGCAGACCGATGGCAGGGGTTCGGGAGACCCAGTACTTC. Amino acids: CASRPMAGVRETQYF.

This clone was observed a few times. This chain connects TRBV28 to TRBJ1-2; 9 nucleotides align to TRBD1. Germline CDR1 and CDR2: MDHEN and SYDVKM. V dropped 7 bases and J dropped 8; count of bases not matched to a gene: 5. CDR3 length equals 12 residues. The CDR3 protein is CASMTGGRGYTF. The CDR3 nucleotides are TGTGCCAGCATGACAGGGGGACGGGGCTACACCTTC.

The chain links TRBV15 to TRBJ1-1; possibly TRBD1 for D (5 bases). The V end was cut by 1 base, the J end by 5 bases, with 14 bases between. The CDR3 has 15 residues. Per germline, CDR1 LNHNV and CDR2 YYDKDF (reference sequence). CDR3 protein: CATSRAPEGSTEAFF. The CDR3 coding sequence is TGTGCCACCAGCAGAGCCCCGGAGGGGTCGACTGAAGCTTTCTTT.

This clone was found once. The chain has TRBV4-2 and TRBJ2-2, with 7 bases that match TRBD2. Losses at the gene ends were 1 base for V and 11 bases for J; bases not matched to a gene: 7. The CDR3 spans 14 residues. Germline V lookup: CDR1 LGHNA, CDR2 YNFKEQ. CDR3 nucleotides: TGTGCCAGCAGCCAAGGAAGGGGAGGGTCAGAGCTGTTTTTT. It codes for CASSQGRGGSELFF.

This clone was observed a few times. This chain joins TRBV6-1 and TRBJ2-7, with 12 bases that match TRBD2. The CDR3 is 14 residues long. Germline CDR1 reads MNHNS; CDR2 reads SASEGT. The J segment lost 4 bases and the V segment lost 6 bases, leaving 4 bases of the junction unmatched. Here the CDR3 DNA reads TGTGCCAGCAGATGGACTAGCGGGACTTACGAGCAGTACTTC. Its protein is CASRWTSGTYEQYF.

This rearrangement joins TRBV5-4 to TRBJ2-5, with TRBD2 matching 9 bases. The CDR3 sequence is 14 residues long. V shed 4 bases and J 5 bases; nucleotides not matched to a gene: 6. Germline values: CDR1 SGHNT, CDR2 YYREEE (reference sequence). The CDR3 sequence: CASSTSGGKETQYF. CDR3 in DNA: TGTGCCAGCAGCACCAGCGGGGGGAAGGAGACCCAGTACTTC.

This clone came up many times. The rearrangement links TRBV6-6 to TRBJ2-1; D is uncertain. Trimming shortened V by 8 bases and J by 4 bases, and 9 bases separated the two germline ends. The germline CDR1 and CDR2 sequences are MNHNY and SVGAGI (reference sequence). The CDR3 length is 12 residues. The CDR3: CASSRPYNEQFF. CDR3 nucleotides: TGTGCCAGCTCGCGCCCTTACAATGAGCAGTTCTTC.

The rearrangement joins TRBV25-1 to TRBJ1-3; 7 bases fit TRBD1. This CDR3 spans 15 amino acids. With 7 bases clipped from V and 1 base from J, the junction kept 7 bases outside the gene matches. Germline CDR1 reads MGHDK; CDR2 reads SYGVNS. CDR3 coding DNA: TGTGCCAGCAACCAGGGGGAACTATCTGGAAACACCATATATTTT. Amino acid sequence: CASNQGELSGNTIYF.

The chain employs TRBV19 and TRBJ2-2; 8 bases fit TRBD2. Per germline, CDR1 LNHDA and CDR2 SQIVND (reference sequence). The CDR3 runs 16 residues. V shed 3 bases, J shed 3 bases, and the junction held 6 bases outside the gene matches. The CDR3, as DNA: TGTGCCAGTAGTATCTCGGGGGGGGCTTACACCGGGGAGCTGTTTTTT. This gives the protein CASSISGGAYTGELFF.

The gene calls are TRBV5-1 and TRBJ2-3, with 14 bases aligning to TRBD2. CDR1 and CDR2 (germline): SGHRS, YFSETQ. The CDR3 consists of 15 residues. The V and J ends lost 4 bases and 5 bases, in that order; junction bases with no gene match: 3. CDR3: CASSPGTSGGDTQYF. CDR3 nucleotide sequence: TGCGCCAGCAGCCCTGGGACTAGCGGGGGAGATACGCAGTATTTT.

This clone was observed a handful of times. The junction shows a germline mismatch at one end, possibly a read error. The gene calls are TRBV7-9 and TRBJ1-1; TRBD1 matches at 7 bases. The CDR3 covers 13 residues. In germline, CDR1 is SEHNR, CDR2 FQNEAQ (reference sequence). The CDR3 is CASSYSGGVVSLF. For the CDR3, the DNA is TGTGCCAGCAGTTATTCAGGGGGAGTGGTGTCCCTTTTT.

The genes are TRBV5-4 and TRBJ1-1; D remains unclear. This CDR3 contains 13 residues. The V end lost 4 bases, the J end lost 2 bases, and 9 bases lay between the germline ends. CDR1 SGHNT and CDR2 YYREEE come from the germline V gene (reference sequence). Here the CDR3 reads CASSETPNTEAFF. DNA for the CDR3: TGTGCCAGCAGCGAGACACCCAACACTGAAGCTTTCTTT.

V and J are TRBV9 and TRBJ2-5; 10 nucleotides match TRBD2. The CDR3 consists of 17 residues. Germline loops: CDR1 SGDLS, CDR2 YYNGEE. V shed 0 bases and J 0 bases; nucleotides not matched to a gene: 5. Here the CDR3 reads CASSVGLAGANQETQYF. The CDR3, as DNA: TGTGCCAGCAGCGTAGGGCTAGCGGGGGCCAACCAAGAGACCCAGTACTTC.

The chain couples TRBV7-2 to TRBJ1-2; 7 positions agree with TRBD1. The CDR3 sequence is 13 residues long. The V segment lost 2 bases and the J segment 5 bases; nucleotides outside the gene matches: 2. Germline V gene data show CDR1 as SGHTA and CDR2 as FQGNSA. CDR3 sequence (DNA): TGTGCCAGCAGCTTAATACAGGGGTATGGCTACACCTTC. It encodes CASSLIQGYGYTF. Together with reference TRBV7-2 and TRBJ1-2, the CDR3 gives the full variable domain: GAGVSQSPSNKVTEKGKDVELRCDPISGHTALYWYRQSLGQGLEFLIYFQGNSAPDKSGLPSDRFSAERTGGSVSTLTIQRTQQEDSAVYLCASSLIQGYGYTFGSGTRLTVV.